This is a list of T cell receptor beta chains from one sample in a study of blood T cell repertoires in COVID-19. Clones were sequenced by immunoSEQ multiplex PCR, and TCRdb holds only the in-frame ones, with some missing. The sample holds under 65,000 clones, roughly 90% seen once. Sequencing input: peripheral blood. These receptors were taken from a human donor in a cohort sampled during active COVID-19. Both conserved end residues are part of each CDR3. D genes are given only for firm matches. Part of the rows lack a size; the others show once, few, many or a class for expanded clones.

D,J,size,V,DNA,CDR3
TRBD1,TRBJ2-5,.,TRBV5-1,TGCGCCAGCAGCTTGGTAAATGACAGGGGTGAGACCCAGTACTTC,CASSLVNDRGETQYF
.,TRBJ1-1,.,TRBV5-3,TGTGCCAGAAGCTTGGGACCTAGAGTTACTGAAGCTTTCTTT,CARSLGPRVTEAFF
.,TRBJ1-2,.,TRBV5-4,TGTGCCCAGACCTCAGCGGGGCGGGGCTATGGCTACACCTTC,CAQTSAGRGYGYTF
.,TRBJ2-7,.,TRBV13,TGTGCCAGCAGCCCAGACTCCTACGAGCAGTACTTC,CASSPDSYEQYF
TRBD2,TRBJ2-3,.,TRBV4-3,TGCGCCAGCAGCCGTTGGAAGGAGGCGGGAGGTGGCACAGATACGCAGTATTTT,CASSRWKEAGGGTDTQYF
.,TRBJ2-7,once,TRBV5-1,TGCGCCAGCACCCCTAGCGAGGGCTACGAGCAGTACTTC,CASTPSEGYEQYF
.,TRBJ2-5,.,TRBV5-5,TGTGCCAGCAGCTTGGGTAATCTCCAAGAGACCCAGTACTTC,CASSLGNLQETQYF
TRBD1,TRBJ2-3,.,TRBV19,TGTGCCAGTTCCCCCCGGGACAGAAGCACAGATACGCAGTATTTT,CASSPRDRSTDTQYF
.,TRBJ2-2,once,TRBV9,TGTGCCAGCAGCTACAGGGCCGCCGGGGAGCTGTTTTTT,CASSYRAAGELFF
.,TRBJ1-4,.,TRBV21-1,TGTGCCAGCAGCAAAGAGAGGGAAAGGGATCTCCGCTCTGCTCGGAGTTTT,CASSKERERDLRSARSF
.,TRBJ2-1,.,TRBV7-2,TGTGCCAGCAGCGGGGGGACTTTCTACATCAATGAGCAGTTCTTC,CASSGGTFYINEQFF
TRBD1,TRBJ2-3,.,TRBV25-1,TGTGCCAGCAGTGAAAGTAGCAGGGGGCGATTAGATACGCAGTATTTT,CASSESSRGRLDTQYF
.,TRBJ1-5,.,TRBV11-2,TGTGCCAGCAGCTTGGGGCGGGGGCGCCATCAGCCCCAGCATTTT,CASSLGRGRHQPQHF
.,TRBJ1-2,.,TRBV3-1/TRBV3-2,TGTGCCAGCAGCCAAGATCGGGTGGACAGTGGCTACACCTTC,CASSQDRVDSGYTF